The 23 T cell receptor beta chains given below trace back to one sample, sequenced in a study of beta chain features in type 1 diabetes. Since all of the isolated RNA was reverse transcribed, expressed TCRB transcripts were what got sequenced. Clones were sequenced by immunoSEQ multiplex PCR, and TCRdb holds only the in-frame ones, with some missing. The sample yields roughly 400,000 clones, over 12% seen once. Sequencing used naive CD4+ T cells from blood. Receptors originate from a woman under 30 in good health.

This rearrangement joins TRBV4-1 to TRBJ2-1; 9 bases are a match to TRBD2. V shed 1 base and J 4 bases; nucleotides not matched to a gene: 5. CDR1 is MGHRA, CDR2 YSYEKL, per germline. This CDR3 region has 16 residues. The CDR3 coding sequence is TGCGCCAGCAGCCAAGCTAGCGGGATATCGTACAATGAGCAGTTCTTC. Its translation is CASSQASGISYNEQFF.

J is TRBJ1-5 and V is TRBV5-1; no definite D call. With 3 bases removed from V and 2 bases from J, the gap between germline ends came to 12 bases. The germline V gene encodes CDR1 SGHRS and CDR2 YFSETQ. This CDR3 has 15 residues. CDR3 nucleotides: TGCGCCAGCAGCTCGGGCGGGCAGGGCAATCAGCCCCAGCATTTT. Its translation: CASSSGGQGNQPQHF.

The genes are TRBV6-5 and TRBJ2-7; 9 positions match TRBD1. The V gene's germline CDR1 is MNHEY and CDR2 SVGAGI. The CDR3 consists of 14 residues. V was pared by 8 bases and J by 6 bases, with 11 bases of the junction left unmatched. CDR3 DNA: TGTGCCAGCCGGGCTGGGACAGGGCAATTCGAGCAGTACTTC. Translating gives CASRAGTGQFEQYF.

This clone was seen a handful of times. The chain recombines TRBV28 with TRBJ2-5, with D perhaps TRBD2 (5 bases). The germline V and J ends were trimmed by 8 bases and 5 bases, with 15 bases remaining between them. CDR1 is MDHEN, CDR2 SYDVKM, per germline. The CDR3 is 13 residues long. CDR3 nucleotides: TGTGCCAGCGGGAGCTCTTGGAGGGAGACCCAGTACTTC. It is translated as CASGSSWRETQYF.

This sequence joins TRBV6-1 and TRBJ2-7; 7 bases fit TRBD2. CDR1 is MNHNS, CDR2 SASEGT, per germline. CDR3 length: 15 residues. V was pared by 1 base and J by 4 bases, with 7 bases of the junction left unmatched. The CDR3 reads CASSEGAGATYEQYF. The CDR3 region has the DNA TGTGCCAGCAGTGAAGGGGCGGGAGCCACTTACGAGCAGTACTTC.

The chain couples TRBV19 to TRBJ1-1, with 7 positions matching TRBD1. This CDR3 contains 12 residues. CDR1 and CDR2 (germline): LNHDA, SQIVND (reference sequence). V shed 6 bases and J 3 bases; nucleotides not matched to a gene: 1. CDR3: CASRDRHTEAFF. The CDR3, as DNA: TGTGCCAGTAGGGACAGGCACACTGAAGCTTTCTTT. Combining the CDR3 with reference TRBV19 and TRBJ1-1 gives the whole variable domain DGGITQSPKYLFRKEGQNVTLSCEQNLNHDAMYWYRQDPGQGLRLIYYSQIVNDFQKGDIAEGYSVSREKKESFPLTVTSAQKNPTAFYLCASRDRHTEAFFGQGTRLTVV.

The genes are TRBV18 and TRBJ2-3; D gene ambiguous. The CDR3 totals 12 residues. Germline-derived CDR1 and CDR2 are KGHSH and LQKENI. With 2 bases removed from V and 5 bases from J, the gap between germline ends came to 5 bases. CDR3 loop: CASSPTVDTQYF. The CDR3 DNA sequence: TGTGCCAGCTCACCAACGGTAGATACGCAGTATTTT.

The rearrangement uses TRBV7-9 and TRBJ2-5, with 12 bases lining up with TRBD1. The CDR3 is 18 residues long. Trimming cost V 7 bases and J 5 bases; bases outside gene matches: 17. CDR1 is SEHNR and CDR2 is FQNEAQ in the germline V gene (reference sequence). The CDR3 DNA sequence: TGTGCCAGCACCTTTTCCCGCCCGGGACAGGGGGCTAGGGAGACCCAGTACTTC. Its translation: CASTFSRPGQGARETQYF.

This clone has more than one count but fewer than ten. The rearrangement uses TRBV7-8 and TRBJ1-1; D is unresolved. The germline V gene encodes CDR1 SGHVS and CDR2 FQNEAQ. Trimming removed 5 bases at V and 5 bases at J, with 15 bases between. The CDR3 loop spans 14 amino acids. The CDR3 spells CASSPLRGGTEAFF. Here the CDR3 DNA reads TGTGCCAGCAGCCCACTAAGAGGTGGAACTGAAGCTTTCTTT.

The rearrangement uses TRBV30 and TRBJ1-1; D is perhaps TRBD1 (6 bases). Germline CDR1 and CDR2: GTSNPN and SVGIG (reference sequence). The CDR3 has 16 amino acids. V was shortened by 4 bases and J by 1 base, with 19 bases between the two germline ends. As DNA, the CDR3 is TGTGCCTGGACCCGGGACACCGGAGTGCCGAACACTGAAGCTTTCTTT. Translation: CAWTRDTGVPNTEAFF.

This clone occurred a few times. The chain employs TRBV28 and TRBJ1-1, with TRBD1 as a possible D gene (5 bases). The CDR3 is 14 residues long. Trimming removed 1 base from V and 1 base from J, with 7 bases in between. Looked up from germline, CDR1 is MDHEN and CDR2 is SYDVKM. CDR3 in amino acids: CASSLYRRNTEAFF. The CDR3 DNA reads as TGTGCCAGCAGTTTATACAGGCGGAACACTGAAGCTTTCTTT.

CDR3 DNA: TGTGCCAGCTCACCACCGGGCAAGACCGGGGAGCTGTTTTTT. Its translation: CASSPPGKTGELFF. This chain joins TRBV18 and TRBJ2-2; D is uncertain. The V end lost 0 bases, the J end lost 5 bases, and 7 bases lay between the germline ends. Germline CDR1 is KGHSH and CDR2 is LQKENI. The CDR3 is 14 amino acids.

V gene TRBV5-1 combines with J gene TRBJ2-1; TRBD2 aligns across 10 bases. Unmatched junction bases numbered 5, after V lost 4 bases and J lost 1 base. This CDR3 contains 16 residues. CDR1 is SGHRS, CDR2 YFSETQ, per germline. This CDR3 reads CASSPRTSGSYNEQFF. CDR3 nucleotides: TGCGCCAGCAGCCCCCGGACTAGCGGTTCCTACAATGAGCAGTTCTTC.

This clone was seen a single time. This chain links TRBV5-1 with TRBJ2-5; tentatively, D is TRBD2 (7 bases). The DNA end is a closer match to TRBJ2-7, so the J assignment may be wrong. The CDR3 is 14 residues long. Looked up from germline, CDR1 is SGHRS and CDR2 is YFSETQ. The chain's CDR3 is CASSLVGGLHEQYF. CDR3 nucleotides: TGCGCCAGCAGCTTGGTGGGGGGGCTCCACGAGCAGTACTTC.

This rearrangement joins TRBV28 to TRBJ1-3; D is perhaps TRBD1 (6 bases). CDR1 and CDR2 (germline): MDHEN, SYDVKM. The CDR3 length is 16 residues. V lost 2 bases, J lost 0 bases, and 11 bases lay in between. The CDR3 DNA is TGTGCCAGCAGTTTACAGGGGCCGCTCTCTGGAAACACCATATATTTT. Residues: CASSLQGPLSGNTIYF.

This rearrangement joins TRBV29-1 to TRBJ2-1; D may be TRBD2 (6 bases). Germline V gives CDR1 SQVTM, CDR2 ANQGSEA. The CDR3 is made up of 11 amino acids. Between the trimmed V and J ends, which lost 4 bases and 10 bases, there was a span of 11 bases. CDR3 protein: CSVGRAGEQFF. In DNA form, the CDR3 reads TGCAGCGTTGGGAGGGCCGGGGAGCAGTTCTTC.

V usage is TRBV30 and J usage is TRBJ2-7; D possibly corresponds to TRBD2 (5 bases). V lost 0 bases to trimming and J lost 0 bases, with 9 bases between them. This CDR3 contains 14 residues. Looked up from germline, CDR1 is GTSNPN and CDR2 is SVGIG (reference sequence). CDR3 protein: CAWSVVGSSYEQYF. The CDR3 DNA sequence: TGTGCCTGGAGTGTAGTGGGGAGCTCCTACGAGCAGTACTTC.

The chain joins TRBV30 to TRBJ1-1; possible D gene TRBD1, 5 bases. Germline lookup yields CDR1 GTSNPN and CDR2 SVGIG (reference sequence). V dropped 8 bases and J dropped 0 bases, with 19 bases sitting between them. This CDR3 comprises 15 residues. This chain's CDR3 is CAGGRGTGVNTEAFF. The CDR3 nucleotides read TGTGCCGGGGGTCGCGGGACGGGGGTGAACACTGAAGCTTTCTTT.

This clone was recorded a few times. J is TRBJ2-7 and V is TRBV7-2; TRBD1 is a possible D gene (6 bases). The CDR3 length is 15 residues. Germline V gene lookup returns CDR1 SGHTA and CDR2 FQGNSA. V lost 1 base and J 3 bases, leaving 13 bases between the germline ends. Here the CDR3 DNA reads TGTGCCAGCAGCTTAGGGGACAATCGCGTCTACGAGCAGTACTTC. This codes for CASSLGDNRVYEQYF.

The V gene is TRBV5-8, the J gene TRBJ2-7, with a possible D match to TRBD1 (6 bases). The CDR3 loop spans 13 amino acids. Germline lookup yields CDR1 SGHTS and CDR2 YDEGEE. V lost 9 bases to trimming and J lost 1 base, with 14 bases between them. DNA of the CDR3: TGTGCCATCCACGGGACAACTTCCTACGAGCAGTACTTC. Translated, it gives CAIHGTTSYEQYF.

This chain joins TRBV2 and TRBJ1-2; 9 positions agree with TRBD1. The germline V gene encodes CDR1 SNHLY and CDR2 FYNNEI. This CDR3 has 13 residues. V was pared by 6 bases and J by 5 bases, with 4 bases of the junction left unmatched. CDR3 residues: CASRGTGKYGYTF. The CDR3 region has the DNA TGTGCCAGCAGGGGGACAGGGAAATATGGCTACACCTTC.

The CDR3, as DNA: TGTGCCTGGAGCGGAGGTAGCTCCGATACGCAGTATTTT. Encoded protein: CAWSGGSSDTQYF. The chain recombines TRBV30 with TRBJ2-3; D might be TRBD2 (5 bases). CDR1 GTSNPN and CDR2 SVGIG come from the germline V gene (reference sequence). CDR3 size: 13 residues. Trimming stripped 3 bases from V and 6 bases from J, with 13 bases between.

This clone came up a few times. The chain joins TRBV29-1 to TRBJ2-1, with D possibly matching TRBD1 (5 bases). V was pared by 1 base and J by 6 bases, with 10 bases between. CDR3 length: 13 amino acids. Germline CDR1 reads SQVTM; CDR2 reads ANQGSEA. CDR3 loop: CSVEAPQGNEQFF. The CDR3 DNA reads TGCAGCGTTGAAGCCCCCCAGGGCAATGAGCAGTTCTTC.